A selection of T cell receptor beta chains follows, all from one sample in a study of molecular identifiers for immune sequencing clone quantification. TCRdb passed the PCR reads through MiXCR, listing each CDR3 protein once. Of approximately 90,000 distinct CDR3 sequences listed, approximately 24% were seen once; the top ten hold roughly 0.94%. The source material was naive CD8+ T cells from blood, with Jurkat cell RNA spiked in. The receptors shown here come from a human donor in good health. Some libraries in this study had Jurkat cell RNA spiked in. The CDR3 runs from the conserved cysteine through the conserved F or W. A D gene is named only where the DNA matches it firmly. Not every row has a clone size; where given, it reads once, few, many or a size class.

>-|TRBJ2-2|-|TRBV11-3
TGTGCCAGCAGCGAACCGGGACAAGGAGAAACCGGGGAGCTGTTTTTT
CASSEPGQGETGELFF
>-|TRBJ2-1|-|TRBV30
TGTGCCTGGAGTGTGTCAGGGAACAATGAGCAGTTCTTC
CAWSVSGNNEQFF
>-|TRBJ2-5|few|TRBV5-6
TGTGCCAGCAGCTTGGTTCGGGGACCAGAAGGGACCCAGTACTTC
CASSLVRGPEGTQYF
>-|TRBJ2-3|many|TRBV7-6
TGTGCCAGCCGCCGCCAGGGACACCCCACAGATACGCAGTATTTT
CASRRQGHPTDTQYF
>-|TRBJ2-2|-|TRBV4-1
TGCGCCAGCAGCATCTGGGGTTCCGGGGAGCTGTTTTTT
CASSIWGSGELFF
>TRBD2|TRBJ2-7|-|TRBV27
TGTGCCAGCAGTTTGGCAACGGGAGGCTACGAGCAGTACTTC
CASSLATGGYEQYF
>TRBD1|TRBJ2-2|few|TRBV27
TGTGCCAGCAGTTTATGGACAGGGGACGGGGAGCTGTTTTTT
CASSLWTGDGELFF
>-|TRBJ2-2|many|TRBV9
TGTGCCAGCACCGAGATGGGGGACACCGGGGAGCTGTTTTTT
CASTEMGDTGELFF
>-|TRBJ2-7|-|TRBV15
TGTGCCACCAGCAGAGATAGAGGGGACGACGAGCAGTACTTC
CATSRDRGDDEQYF
>TRBD1|TRBJ2-7|few|TRBV12-3/TRBV12-4
TGTGCCAGCAGTTTTTCAGGGGGTCGACTTACCTACGAGCAGTACTTC
CASSFSGGRLTYEQYF
>-|TRBJ2-3|many|TRBV11-1
TGTGCCAGCAGCCTCGGGCTGGGCGGAGATACGCAGTATTTT
CASSLGLGGDTQYF
>-|TRBJ2-2|few|TRBV24-1
TGTGCCACCAGTGATTTGAGGACAGATCTCACCGGGGAGCTGTTTTTT
CATSDLRTDLTGELFF
>-|TRBJ2-1|-|TRBV4-1
TGCGCCAGCAGCCAAGTTCTTCTCGTCTCCTACAATGAGCAGATCTTC
CASSQVLLVSYNEQIF
>-|TRBJ1-3|-|TRBV4-1
TGCGCCAGCAGCCAAGCTGGACAGACCCGGGCCACCATATATTTT
CASSQAGQTRATIYF
>-|TRBJ1-6|many|TRBV7-3
TGTGCCAGCAGCTTAAAGGGGTCCAGAAGGGGCCGAAATAATTCACCCCTCCACTTT
CASSLKGSRRGRNNSPLHF
>-|TRBJ2-3|many|TRBV20-1
TGCAGTGCTAGATCGCGGGGGCAGGCCGCAGATACGCAGTATTTT
CSARSRGQAADTQYF
>-|TRBJ1-1|many|TRBV5-6
TGTGCCAGCAGCTTGGCCTTTACTGAAGCTTTCTTT
CASSLAFTEAFF
>-|TRBJ1-2|-|TRBV7-8
TGTGCCAGCAGCTTAGGTCGGACAACCAGCTATGGCTACACCTTC
CASSLGRTTSYGYTF
>-|TRBJ2-6|-|TRBV27
TGTGCCACCCGGAGCCCTGGGGCCAACGTCCTGACTTTC
CATRSPGANVLTF
>TRBD1|TRBJ1-1|-|TRBV11-2
TGTGCCAGCAGCCTACGCCGGGACAGGAACACTGAAGCTTTCTTT
CASSLRRDRNTEAFF